Each of the 30 T cell receptor beta chains below was sequenced from the same sample in a study of post-analysis software for immune sequencing data. cDNA libraries of TCR beta carried unique molecular identifiers. TCRdb processed the PCR reads anew with MiXCR; each CDR3 protein has one entry. The profile shows about 820,000 distinct CDR3 sequences, about 57% of them singletons. Their recognized antigens are unknown. Study results and caveats: Higher frequency in patients than in controls was seen for roughly five TRBV segments, with TRBV5-6, TRBV5-1 and TRBV20-1 among them.

The sequenced sample consisted of blood. These TCRs come from a girl aged 5-17 years with multiple sclerosis.

This sequence joins TRBV9 and TRBJ2-7; D remains unclear. V lost 2 bases and J lost 6, with 15 bases in between. CDR3 size: 14 residues. Looked up from germline, CDR1 is SGDLS and CDR2 is YYNGEE. CDR3 sequence (DNA): TGTGCCAGCAGCGTGCACCCCACGGGTTTCGAGCAGTACTTC. Protein product: CASSVHPTGFEQYF.

CDR3 coding DNA: TGTGCCAGCAGCCCGGGACTAGCGGGAACCGGGGAGCTGTTTTTT. It encodes CASSPGLAGTGELFF. V and J are TRBV12-3 or TRBV12-4 and TRBJ2-2, with 13 bases identical to TRBD2. V lost 6 bases to trimming and J lost 5 bases; unmatched junction nucleotides: 3. This CDR3 spans 15 amino acids.

This chain links TRBV5-1 with TRBJ1-1, with D possibly TRBD1 on 5 matching bases. Trimming shortened V by 5 bases and J by 5 bases, and 19 bases separated the two germline ends. The CDR3 length is 15 residues. CDR1 is SGHRS, CDR2 YFSETQ, per germline. The CDR3 DNA is TGCGCCAGCAGTCCGGACAACTCTATGGGGACTGAAGCTTTCTTT. Translating it yields CASSPDNSMGTEAFF.

J is TRBJ2-4 and V is TRBV20-1, with 7 bases identical to TRBD2. Gene TRBJ2-5 matches the end of the DNA better, so the J call may be wrong. Looked up from germline, CDR1 is DFQATT and CDR2 is SNEGSKA (reference sequence). This CDR3 comprises 15 residues. The CDR3 region has the DNA TGCAGTGCGTATGACTCTAGTAGCGGGCAAGAGACCCAGTACTTC. Translation gives CSAYDSSSGQETQYF.

In its sample, this clonotype was seen a few times. The genes are TRBV29-1 and TRBJ2-7, with no clear D. The CDR3 spans 12 residues. The V end lost 4 bases, the J end lost 3 bases, and 10 bases lay between the germline ends. Germline V gene lookup returns CDR1 SQVTM and CDR2 ANQGSEA. Here the CDR3 reads CSVAFDNYEQYF. DNA of the CDR3: TGCAGCGTTGCCTTCGACAACTACGAGCAGTACTTC.

Here the CDR3 DNA reads TGTGCCAGCAGTAGGCCTGAGGGGACAGCCCAGGAGTTCTTC. It yields the protein CASSRPEGTAQEFF. This chain uses TRBV6-5 with TRBJ2-1, with TRBD1 identical over 7 bases. J lost 14 bases, V lost 5 bases, and 15 bases had no gene match. The CDR3 loop spans 14 amino acids. From germline, CDR1 is MNHEY and CDR2 SVGAGI.

A remark on this clonotype: The junction differs from germline at one of its ends, possibly a read error. The rearrangement joins TRBV20-1 to TRBJ1-4; D might be TRBD1 (6 bases). The CDR3 sequence is 13 residues long. Germline V gene lookup returns CDR1 DFQATT and CDR2 SNEGSKA (reference sequence). The CDR3 protein is CSANGQSNEKRFF. Written as DNA, the CDR3 is TGCAGTGCAAATGGACAGAGTAATGAAAAACGGTTTTTT.

The rearrangement uses TRBV29-1 and TRBJ1-1; a weak D match, TRBD1 (6 bases). V lost 6 bases, J lost 6 bases, and 17 bases lay in between. CDR3 size: 13 residues. Germline lookup yields CDR1 SQVTM and CDR2 ANQGSEA. The CDR3 here is CSVCTQGTPEAFF. The CDR3, as DNA: TGCAGCGTATGTACTCAGGGGACGCCTGAAGCTTTCTTT.

The rearrangement uses TRBV2 and TRBJ1-2, with TRBD1 matching over 7 bases. Germline lookup yields CDR1 SNHLY and CDR2 FYNNEI. The CDR3 runs to 15 residues. V lost 8 bases and J lost 5; bases outside the gene matches: 14. CDR3 region: CASAEGDSPGYGYTF. The CDR3 nucleotides are TGTGCCAGCGCAGAGGGGGACAGCCCGGGGTATGGCTACACCTTC.

This clonotype has just a few counts. CDR3 sequence reads: CASSFRLVDNEQFF. The CDR3, as DNA: TGTGCCAGCAGTTTTAGGCTAGTGGATAATGAGCAGTTCTTC. The genes are TRBV12-3 or TRBV12-4 and TRBJ2-1, with D unresolved. V lost 3 bases and J 7 bases, leaving 13 bases between the germline ends. The CDR3 runs to 14 residues.

With regard to this clonotype: A much bigger clone sits one base away, suggesting this may be a read error. The V and J genes are TRBV7-8 and TRBJ2-5; 7 positions agree with TRBD2. The CDR3 has 15 residues. Germline lookup yields CDR1 SGHVS and CDR2 FQNEAQ. The CDR3 here is CAGSHLLAIQETQYF. The CDR3 coding sequence is TGTGCCGGCAGCCACCTACTAGCGATCCAAGAGACCCAGTACTTC.

This chain links TRBV12-3 or TRBV12-4 with TRBJ1-5; no clear D. V was clipped by 5 bases and J by 4 bases, with 12 bases between them. The CDR3 is 14 amino acids. The CDR3 DNA reads TGTGCCAGCAGTCCGAACAGAGTTAATCAGCCCCAGCATTTT. Encoded protein: CASSPNRVNQPQHF.

The rearrangement joins TRBV20-1 to TRBJ2-4, with 9 bases that match TRBD2. The CDR3 sequence is 14 residues long. J was trimmed by 6 bases and V by 5 bases; bases with no gene match: 8. Germline V gene data show CDR1 as DFQATT and CDR2 as SNEGSKA (reference sequence). CDR3: CSAPYPGLANIQYF. The CDR3 DNA reads TGCAGTGCTCCATACCCGGGACTAGCAAACATTCAGTACTTC.

The rearrangement joins TRBV9 to TRBJ2-3; 8 bases are a match to TRBD2. V dropped 5 bases and J dropped 4; count of bases not matched to a gene: 9. The CDR3 sequence is 15 residues long. Germline CDR1 SGDLS, CDR2 YYNGEE. The CDR3 protein is CASSESGSRADTQYF. The CDR3 nucleotides are TGTGCCAGCAGTGAAAGCGGGAGCAGGGCAGATACGCAGTATTTT.

V and J are TRBV29-1 and TRBJ2-5; possible D gene TRBD2, 6 bases. Trimming cost V 4 bases and J 2 bases, with 11 bases left between them. The CDR3 spans 13 residues. CDR1 SQVTM and CDR2 ANQGSEA come from the germline V gene. In DNA, the CDR3 is TGCAGCGTTGTTCGGGGGAATCAAGAGACCCAGTACTTC. This sequence encodes CSVVRGNQETQYF.

The chain joins TRBV14 to TRBJ2-1, with TRBD2 matching over 11 bases. V was pared by 0 bases and J by 5 bases, with 6 bases of the junction left unmatched. The CDR3 is made up of 17 amino acids. CDR1 and CDR2 from the germline V gene are SGHDN and FVKESK. The DNA of the CDR3 is TGTGCCAGCAGCCAAGATAAGGGACTAGCGGTGAACAATGAGCAGTTCTTC. Protein: CASSQDKGLAVNNEQFF.

The rearrangement joins TRBV4-2 to TRBJ2-1; TRBD1 matches at 7 bases. From germline, CDR1 is LGHNA and CDR2 YNFKEQ. After removal of 3 bases from V and 0 bases from J, the junction contained 8 bases not matched to a gene. This CDR3 spans 17 amino acids. The CDR3 DNA follows: TGTGCCAGCAGCCACGGGCGTGAGGGGGCCTCCTACAATGAGCAGTTCTTC. It codes for CASSHGREGASYNEQFF.

Turning to this clonotype: A junction boundary mismatches the germline segment, possibly from a read error. The V and J genes are TRBV6-6 and TRBJ1-6; 7 positions match TRBD1. CDR3 length equals 14 residues. Germline values: CDR1 MNHNY, CDR2 SVGAGI (reference sequence). DNA of the CDR3: TGTGCCGGCAGACTTGACAGGGAGCGGACACCCCTCCACTTT. This codes for CAGRLDRERTPLHF.

The chain couples TRBV5-1 to TRBJ2-7; D gene uncertain. The CDR3 spans 15 residues. The V gene lost 0 bases and the J gene lost 3 bases, with 13 bases spanning the gap. Looked up from germline, CDR1 is SGHRS and CDR2 is YFSETQ. CDR3 DNA sequence: TGCGCCAGCAGCTTGGAGGGCACATCCCGCTACGAGCAGTACTTC. Translating it yields CASSLEGTSRYEQYF.

CDR3 protein: CATSRDRGAQETQYF. The DNA for the CDR3 is TGTGCCACCAGCAGAGATCGAGGGGCCCAAGAGACCCAGTACTTC. The gene calls are TRBV15 and TRBJ2-5; D may match TRBD1 or TRBD2 (5 bases each). Trimming removed 0 bases at V and 1 base at J, with 9 bases between. Germline V gene data show CDR1 as LNHNV and CDR2 as YYDKDF (reference sequence). The CDR3 spans 15 residues. Full variable domain (outside the CDR3, taken from reference TRBV15 and TRBJ2-5): DAMVIQNPRYQVTQFGKPVTLSCSQTLNHNVMYWYQQKSSQAPKLLFHYYDKDFNNEADTPDNFQSRRPNTSFCFLDIRSPGLGDTAMYLCATSRDRGAQETQYFGPGTRLLVL.

This clonotype showed up just a few times. The rearrangement uses TRBV12-3 or TRBV12-4 and TRBJ2-7, with D maybe TRBD2 (6 bases). V was shortened by 6 bases and J by 0 bases, with 12 bases between the two germline ends. The CDR3 spans 14 residues. This CDR3 is CASRLRETSYEQYF. Here the CDR3 DNA reads TGTGCCAGCAGACTCCGGGAGACCTCCTACGAGCAGTACTTC.

The genes are TRBV5-1 and TRBJ1-2, with 8 bases lining up with TRBD1. The CDR3 length is 17 residues. Trimming removed 4 bases from V and 6 bases from J; junction bases left unmatched: 17. Germline V CDR1 and CDR2: SGHRS, YFSETQ. CDR3 protein: CASSVGLTGQGTNGYTF. CDR3 coding DNA: TGCGCCAGCAGCGTTGGACTTACAGGACAGGGCACGAATGGCTACACCTTC.

The chain employs TRBV5-1 and TRBJ2-3, with D hard to call. From germline, CDR1 is SGHRS and CDR2 YFSETQ. The CDR3 runs to 16 residues. V lost 2 bases and J 6 bases, leaving 19 bases between the germline ends. The CDR3 DNA follows: TGCGCCAGCAGCTTTATCTACCTCCGGCCGCACGATACGCAGTATTTT. Translating gives CASSFIYLRPHDTQYF.

The chain combines TRBV10-3 with TRBJ2-1; D possibly corresponds to TRBD1 (5 bases). Germline CDR1 and CDR2: ENHRY and SYGVKD. The CDR3 has 14 residues. V lost 10 bases, J lost 3 bases, and 16 bases lay in between. CDR3 coding DNA: TGTGCCACCAGACAGACCAGCTTCTACAATGAGCAGTTCTTC. Translating it yields CATRQTSFYNEQFF.

The V call is TRBV20-1, the J call TRBJ2-7; D possibly corresponds to TRBD1 (5 bases). CDR3 size: 14 residues. Germline lookup yields CDR1 DFQATT and CDR2 SNEGSKA (reference sequence). V shed 0 bases and J shed 2 bases, with 11 bases lying between them. The CDR3, as DNA: TGCAGTGCTAGAGATGCGGCAGGGACCTACGAGCAGTACTTC. It specifies CSARDAAGTYEQYF.

This sequence joins TRBV20-1 and TRBJ2-3; D call uncertain. The germline V and J ends were trimmed by 1 base and 7 bases, with 24 bases remaining between them. Looked up from germline, CDR1 is DFQATT and CDR2 is SNEGSKA (reference sequence). The CDR3 runs 17 residues. The CDR3 bases are TGCAGTGCTAGAGCCGTAGCAGCCAGCGTTGTCAGAAATACGCAGTATTTT. Its translation is CSARAVAASVVRNTQYF.

The genes are TRBV4-1 and TRBJ1-6, with no clear D. Per the germline V gene, CDR1 is MGHRA and CDR2 is YSYEKL. The CDR3 consists of 14 residues. V dropped 6 bases and J dropped 9 bases, with 15 bases sitting between them. CDR3 sequence reads: CASRPSTGSSPLHF. The CDR3, as DNA: TGCGCCAGCAGGCCTAGTACCGGGAGTTCACCCCTCCACTTT.

A few counts support this clonotype. The chain uses TRBV6-6 and TRBJ2-7; 8 nucleotides line up with TRBD2. CDR3 size: 12 residues. V was clipped by 8 bases and J by 3 bases; unmatched bases: 3. Germline V gene data show CDR1 as MNHNY and CDR2 as SVGAGI (reference sequence). The CDR3 DNA is TGTGCCAGCGCCGGGACTAGCTACGAGCAGTACTTC. Its protein is CASAGTSYEQYF.

There are a few counts of this clonotype. V and J are TRBV6-2 or TRBV6-3 and TRBJ2-7; D may be TRBD1 (5 bases). Germline V gene lookup returns CDR1 MNHEY and CDR2 SVGEGT. V dropped 3 bases and J dropped 4 bases, with 13 bases sitting between them. The CDR3 loop spans 14 amino acids. The DNA for the CDR3 is TGTGCCAGCAGTTATGGACAAACCCTTTACGAGCAGTACTTC. Translating gives CASSYGQTLYEQYF.

This clonotype was observed a single time. The chain uses TRBV6-5 and TRBJ2-1, with D tentatively TRBD2 (7 bases). CDR1 is MNHEY, CDR2 SVGAGI, per germline. The CDR3 is 15 amino acids. The V end was cut by 1 base, the J end by 9 bases, with 16 bases between. CDR3: CASSYWVGGPIEQFF. CDR3 sequence (DNA): TGTGCCAGCAGTTACTGGGTGGGGGGGCCCATTGAGCAGTTCTTC.